These 6 T cell receptor beta chains came from one sample sequenced in a study of cytomegalovirus exposure and HLA in healthy donors. The study ran its PCR with 60 Vbeta and 13 Jbeta primers. The repertoire was sequenced with immunoSEQ multiplex PCR; TCRdb's copy has only in-frame clones and lacks some. The sample's table shows approximately 140,000 clones. Sequenced input: PBMCs. The receptors originated from a man aged 35 to 55 in good health and CMV-seronegative.

The genes are TRBV7-9 and TRBJ2-5; TRBD2 is a possible D gene (5 bases). The CDR3 has 14 amino acids. The germline gives CDR1 SEHNR, CDR2 FQNEAQ (reference sequence). V was trimmed by 0 bases and J by 1 base, leaving 6 bases between them. CDR3: CASSLAGAQETQYF. DNA for the CDR3: TGTGCCAGCAGCTTAGCGGGAGCCCAAGAGACCCAGTACTTC.

The chain uses TRBV5-1 and TRBJ2-5, with 8 positions matching TRBD2. Per the germline V gene, CDR1 is SGHRS and CDR2 is YFSETQ. The CDR3 is 15 residues long. V was clipped by 1 base and J by 4 bases; unmatched bases: 6. CDR3 sequence: CASSLRGGIGETQYF. CDR3 DNA sequence: TGCGCCAGCAGCTTGCGGGGGGGGATCGGAGAGACCCAGTACTTC.

The chain couples TRBV12-5 to TRBJ2-2; D perhaps matches TRBD2 (5 bases). Deletions cut 0 bases from V and 1 base from J, with 12 bases between. The CDR3 has 17 residues. The V gene's germline CDR1 is LGHNT and CDR2 FRNRAP. CDR3 sequence reads: CASGLVLRDRNTGELFF. The CDR3 DNA reads as TGTGCTAGTGGTTTGGTACTTCGGGATAGGAACACCGGGGAGCTGTTTTTT.

This chain joins TRBV11-2 and TRBJ1-1; TRBD1 might be the D (6 bases). Germline V gene lookup returns CDR1 SGHAT and CDR2 FQNNGV. The CDR3 consists of 14 residues. V was cut by 5 bases and J by 2 bases, with 12 bases left in between. CDR3 bases: TGTGCCAGCAGCCATAGACAGGCTAACACTGAAGCTTTCTTT. Translating it yields CASSHRQANTEAFF.

V gene TRBV28 combines with J gene TRBJ1-5; no clear D gene. Germline V gives CDR1 MDHEN, CDR2 SYDVKM. CDR3 length: 15 amino acids. V dropped 3 bases and J dropped 0 bases, with 9 bases sitting between them. CDR3 protein: CASSFGVRSNQPQHF. The CDR3 bases are TGTGCCAGCAGTTTCGGGGTCCGTAGCAATCAGCCCCAGCATTTT.

This chain joins TRBV7-2 and TRBJ1-1, with D possibly being TRBD1 (6 bases). V dropped 5 bases and J dropped 1 base, with 11 bases sitting between them. CDR1 and CDR2 from the germline V gene are SGHTA and FQGNSA. The CDR3 consists of 14 residues. The CDR3 spells CASSPGQGNTEAFF. The CDR3 DNA reads as TGTGCCAGCAGCCCGGGACAAGGGAACACTGAAGCTTTCTTT.